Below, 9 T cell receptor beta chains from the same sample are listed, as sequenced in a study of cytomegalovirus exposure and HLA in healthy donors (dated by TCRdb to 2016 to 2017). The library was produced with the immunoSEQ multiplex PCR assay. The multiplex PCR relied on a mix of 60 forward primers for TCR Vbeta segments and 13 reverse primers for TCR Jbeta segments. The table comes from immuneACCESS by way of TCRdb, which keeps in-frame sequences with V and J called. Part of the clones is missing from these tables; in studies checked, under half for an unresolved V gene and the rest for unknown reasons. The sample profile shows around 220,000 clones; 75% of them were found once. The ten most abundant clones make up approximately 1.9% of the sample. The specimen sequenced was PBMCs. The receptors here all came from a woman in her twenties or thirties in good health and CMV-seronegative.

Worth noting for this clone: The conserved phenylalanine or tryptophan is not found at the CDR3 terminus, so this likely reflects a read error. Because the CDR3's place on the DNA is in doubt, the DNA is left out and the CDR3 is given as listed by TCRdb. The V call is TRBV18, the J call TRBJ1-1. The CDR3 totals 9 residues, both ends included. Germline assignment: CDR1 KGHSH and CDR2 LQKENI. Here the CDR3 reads CASSPPETE.

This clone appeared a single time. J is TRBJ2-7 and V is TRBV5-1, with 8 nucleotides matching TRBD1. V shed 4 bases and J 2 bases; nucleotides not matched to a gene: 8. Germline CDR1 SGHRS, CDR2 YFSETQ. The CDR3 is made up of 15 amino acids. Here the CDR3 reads CASSTRQGSPYEQYF. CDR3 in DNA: TGCGCCAGCAGCACCAGACAGGGGTCCCCCTACGAGCAGTACTTC.

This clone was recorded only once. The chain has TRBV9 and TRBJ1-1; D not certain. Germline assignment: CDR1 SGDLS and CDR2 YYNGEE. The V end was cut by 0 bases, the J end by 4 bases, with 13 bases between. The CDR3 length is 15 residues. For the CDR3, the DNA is TGTGCCAGCAGCGTAGACGAGGGATGGGGCACTGAAGCTTTCTTT. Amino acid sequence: CASSVDEGWGTEAFF.

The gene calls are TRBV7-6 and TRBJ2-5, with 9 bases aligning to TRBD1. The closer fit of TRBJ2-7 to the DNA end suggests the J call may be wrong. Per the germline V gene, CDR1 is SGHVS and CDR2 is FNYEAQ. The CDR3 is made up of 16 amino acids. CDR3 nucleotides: TGTGCCAGCAGCTTAGGCCCGGGACAGGGCGCCTACGAGCAGTACTTC. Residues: CASSLGPGQGAYEQYF.

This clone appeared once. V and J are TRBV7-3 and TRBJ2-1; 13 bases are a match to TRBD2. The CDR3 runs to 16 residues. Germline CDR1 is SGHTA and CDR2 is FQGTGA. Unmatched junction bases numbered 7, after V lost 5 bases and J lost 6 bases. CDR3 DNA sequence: TGTGCCAGCAGCCTGGTACTAGCGGGAGGGATCAATGAGCAGTTCTTC. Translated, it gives CASSLVLAGGINEQFF.

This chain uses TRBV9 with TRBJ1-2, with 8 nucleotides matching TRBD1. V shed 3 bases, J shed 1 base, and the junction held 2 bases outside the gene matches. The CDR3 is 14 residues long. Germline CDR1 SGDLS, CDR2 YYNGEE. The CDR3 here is CASSEGTGNYGYTF. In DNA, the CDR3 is TGTGCCAGCAGCGAGGGGACAGGTAACTATGGCTACACCTTC. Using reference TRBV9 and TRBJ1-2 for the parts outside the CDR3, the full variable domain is DSGVTQTPKHLITATGQRVTLRCSPRSGDLSVYWYQQSLDQGLQFLIQYYNGEERAKGNILERFSAQQFPDLHSELNLSSLELGDSALYFCASSEGTGNYGYTFGSGTRLTVV.

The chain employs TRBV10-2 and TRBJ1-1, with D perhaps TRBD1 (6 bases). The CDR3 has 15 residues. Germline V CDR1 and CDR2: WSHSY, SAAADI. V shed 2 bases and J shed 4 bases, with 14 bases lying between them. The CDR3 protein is CASSERGRGSTEAFF. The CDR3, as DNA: TGCGCCAGCAGTGAGCGGGGCAGGGGCAGCACTGAAGCTTTCTTT.

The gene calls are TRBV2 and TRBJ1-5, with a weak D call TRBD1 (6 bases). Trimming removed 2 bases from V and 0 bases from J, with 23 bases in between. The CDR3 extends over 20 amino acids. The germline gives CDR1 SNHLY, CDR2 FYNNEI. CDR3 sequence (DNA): TGTGCCAGCAGTGAACCCCCGAGGGGGTCCGGCGACTATAGCAATCAGCCCCAGCATTTT. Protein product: CASSEPPRGSGDYSNQPQHF.

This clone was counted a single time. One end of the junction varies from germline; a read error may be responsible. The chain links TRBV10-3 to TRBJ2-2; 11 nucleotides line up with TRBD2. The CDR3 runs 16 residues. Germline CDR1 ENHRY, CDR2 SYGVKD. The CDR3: CAFRTSGPSNTGELFF. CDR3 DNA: TGTGCCTTCAGGACTAGCGGGCCTTCGAACACCGGGGAGCTGTTTTTT.